The 9 T cell receptor beta chains below were found in one sample sequenced in a study of response to subunit inactivated influenza vaccine. Each CDR3 protein gets one entry after TCRdb re-called the RT-PCR reads with MiXCR. This sample yields around 520,000 distinct CDR3 sequences, of which roughly 23% are seen a single time; approximately 2% belongs to the top ten. The input for sequencing was CD4+ T cells sorted from PBMCs, taken 5 days after vaccination. Every receptor here comes from a man between 45 and 60 years old who received an inactivated influenza vaccine.

The rearrangement joins TRBV7-2 to TRBJ1-6; 7 bases are a match to TRBD1. J gave up 6 bases and V 3 bases, and 2 bases lay outside the gene matches. CDR1 and CDR2 (germline): SGHTA, FQGNSA. CDR3 length equals 14 residues. Written as DNA, the CDR3 is TGTGCCAGCAGCTTCGACAGGGCTAATTCACCCCTCCACTTT. This translates into CASSFDRANSPLHF.

This chain uses TRBV7-6 with TRBJ2-5; either TRBD1 or TRBD2 may supply D (5 bases each). There are 15 residues in the CDR3. Germline CDR1 and CDR2: SGHVS and FNYEAQ. The V end lost 3 bases, the J end lost 1 base, and 12 bases lay between the germline ends. CDR3 in amino acids: CASSFGGATQETQYF. CDR3 nucleotides: TGTGCCAGCAGCTTTGGGGGAGCCACCCAAGAGACCCAGTACTTC.

This clonotype was picked up a small number of times. The chain carries TRBV20-1 and TRBJ2-3, with D possibly TRBD1 on 5 matching bases. Trimming removed 5 bases at V and 0 bases at J, with 15 bases between. Germline V gene sequence: CDR1 DFQATT, CDR2 SNEGSKA (reference sequence). There are 15 residues in the CDR3. CDR3: CSAGWGGSSTDTQYF. In DNA, the CDR3 is TGCAGTGCTGGGTGGGGCGGCTCTAGCACAGATACGCAGTATTTT.

Only a few counts were recorded for this clonotype. The rearrangement joins TRBV4-3 to TRBJ2-1, with D perhaps matching TRBD1 or TRBD2 (5 bases each). Trimming removed 3 bases from V and 4 bases from J, with 7 bases in between. The CDR3 is 13 residues long. Germline V gene data show CDR1 as LGHNA and CDR2 as YSLEER. CDR3 coding DNA: TGCGCCAGCAGCCAGTGGGGGTACAATGAGCAGTTCTTC. It yields the protein CASSQWGYNEQFF.

This clonotype was seen more than once but under ten times. This chain's CDR3 is CSASGGAQETQYF. The CDR3 DNA sequence: TGCAGTGCTAGCGGGGGGGCCCAAGAGACCCAGTACTTC. The chain carries TRBV20-1 and TRBJ2-5, with TRBD2 matching over 8 bases. CDR3 size: 13 residues. The germline gives CDR1 DFQATT, CDR2 SNEGSKA (reference sequence). Trimming cost V 3 bases and J 1 base; bases outside gene matches: 1.

The chain recombines TRBV5-1 with TRBJ1-6; tentative D call: TRBD1 (5 bases). V was shortened by 1 base and J by 7 bases, with 9 bases between the two germline ends. The germline gives CDR1 SGHRS, CDR2 YFSETQ. There are 14 residues in the CDR3. CDR3 sequence (DNA): TGCGCCAGCAGCTTGCGGACAACGAATTCACCCCTCCACTTT. Protein product: CASSLRTTNSPLHF.

The rearrangement uses TRBV7-8 and TRBJ1-2; D remains unclear. The CDR3 spans 13 residues. V lost 4 bases and J 7 bases, leaving 13 bases between the germline ends. CDR1 is SGHVS and CDR2 is FQNEAQ in the germline V gene. The chain's CDR3 is CASSSQSFTGYTF. The DNA for the CDR3 is TGTGCCAGCAGCTCGCAGTCCTTTACTGGCTACACCTTC.

In its sample, this clonotype was seen a few times. V gene TRBV29-1 combines with J gene TRBJ2-7, with 8 bases lining up with TRBD2. CDR1 and CDR2 from the germline V gene are SQVTM and ANQGSEA. V dropped 4 bases and J dropped 0; count of bases not matched to a gene: 8. The length of the CDR3 is 15 residues. CDR3 sequence: CSVVIAGRHSYEQYF. CDR3 nucleotide sequence: TGCAGCGTTGTCATAGCGGGACGACACTCCTACGAGCAGTACTTC.

This clonotype came up a few times. The V gene is TRBV20-1, the J gene TRBJ2-1; D is possibly TRBD2 (6 bases). Germline assignment: CDR1 DFQATT and CDR2 SNEGSKA (reference sequence). The CDR3 is 16 amino acids. The V end was cut by 3 bases, the J end by 3 bases, with 18 bases between. The CDR3: CSASLAGLAVYNEQFF. The CDR3 nucleotides are TGCAGTGCTAGCCTCGCGGGGCTAGCAGTCTACAATGAGCAGTTCTTC.